Below are 32 T cell receptor beta chains sequenced from a single sample in a study of cytomegalovirus exposure and HLA in healthy donors. PCR involved 60 Vbeta and 13 Jbeta primers. Profiled with immunoSEQ multiplex PCR; TCRdb holds only in-frame clones, not every one. The data hold some 93,000 clones, with approximately 80% observed a single time. Input material: PBMCs. Every receptor here comes from a man aged 45-65 years in good health and CMV-seronegative.

The genes are TRBV29-1 and TRBJ1-3, with 12 positions matching TRBD1. V lost 4 bases and J lost 3; bases outside the gene matches: 7. CDR1 is SQVTM, CDR2 ANQGSEA, per germline. The CDR3 is made up of 16 amino acids. CDR3: CSVGDRGQRGGNTIYF. The DNA for the CDR3 is TGCAGCGTTGGGGACAGGGGGCAAAGGGGTGGAAACACCATATATTTT.

This clone was detected only once. This sequence joins TRBV9 and TRBJ2-2; 9 nucleotides line up with TRBD2. Germline values: CDR1 SGDLS, CDR2 YYNGEE. The CDR3 totals 16 residues. The V and J ends lost 3 bases and 4 bases, in that order; junction bases with no gene match: 7. The CDR3 DNA sequence: TGTGCCAGCAGCGCTAGACTAGCGGAGTTCACCGGGGAGCTGTTTTTT. Translated, it gives CASSARLAEFTGELFF.

The V call is TRBV5-1, the J call TRBJ2-5, with 7 bases fitting TRBD2. This CDR3 is built from 14 residues. Trimming cost V 1 base and J 5 bases; bases outside gene matches: 5. Germline lookup yields CDR1 SGHRS and CDR2 YFSETQ. DNA for the CDR3: TGCGCCAGCAGCTTGTCTCTAGCGGTGGAGACCCAGTACTTC. It translates to CASSLSLAVETQYF.

The rearrangement uses TRBV2 and TRBJ2-2; 7 bases are a match to TRBD1. Germline values: CDR1 SNHLY, CDR2 FYNNEI. V shed 10 bases, J shed 3 bases, and the junction held 8 bases outside the gene matches. This CDR3 comprises 14 residues. CDR3 loop: CATNRDRYTGELFF. CDR3 nucleotide sequence: TGTGCCACAAACCGGGACAGATACACCGGGGAGCTGTTTTTT.

The chain uses TRBV6-1 and TRBJ1-2; TRBD1 aligns across 10 bases. With 6 bases clipped from V and 4 bases from J, the junction kept 8 bases outside the gene matches. The CDR3 sequence is 15 residues long. The V gene's germline CDR1 is MNHNS and CDR2 SASEGT. CDR3 sequence (DNA): TGTGCCAGCAGGGCCTTGGACAGGGGGGCCTATGGCTACACCTTC. Its protein product is CASRALDRGAYGYTF.

The chain is built from TRBV19 and TRBJ1-5; 8 bases map to TRBD1. The CDR3 contains 17 residues. From germline, CDR1 is LNHDA and CDR2 SQIVND (reference sequence). J gave up 7 bases and V 7 bases, and 18 bases lay outside the gene matches. The CDR3 spells CASTPSFGQGVRQPQHF. The DNA of the CDR3 is TGTGCCAGTACCCCTTCCTTCGGACAGGGAGTTCGACAGCCCCAGCATTTT.

CDR3 protein: CASSIVSGTGNQPQHF. CDR3 sequence (DNA): TGTGCCAGTAGTATCGTCTCCGGGACAGGAAATCAGCCCCAGCATTTT. The chain couples TRBV19 to TRBJ1-5; TRBD1 matches at 8 bases. V shed 3 bases, J shed 4 bases, and the junction held 8 bases outside the gene matches. Looked up from germline, CDR1 is LNHDA and CDR2 is SQIVND (reference sequence). The CDR3 is 16 amino acids.

This sequence joins TRBV28 and TRBJ1-5, with TRBD1 matching over 11 bases. With 11 bases clipped from V and 0 bases from J, the junction kept 15 bases outside the gene matches. Per germline, CDR1 MDHEN and CDR2 SYDVKM. CDR3 length equals 18 residues. The CDR3 DNA follows: TGTGCCGTCTTAGGGGGACAGGGGGTTAGTTATAGCAATCAGCCCCAGCATTTT. This gives the protein CAVLGGQGVSYSNQPQHF.

The chain recombines TRBV6-5 with TRBJ2-1; TRBD1 might be the D (6 bases). Germline lookup yields CDR1 MNHEY and CDR2 SVGAGI. Trimming pared 8 bases from V and 7 bases from J, leaving 18 bases between. The CDR3 has 14 amino acids. CDR3 loop: CASPPRAGANEQFF. CDR3 coding DNA: TGTGCCAGCCCCCCTAGGGCAGGGGCGAATGAGCAGTTCTTC.

This rearrangement joins TRBV6-6 to TRBJ2-7; 8 bases fit TRBD2. Germline CDR1 is MNHNY and CDR2 is SVGAGI (reference sequence). The CDR3 is 14 amino acids. After removal of 5 bases from V and 3 bases from J, the junction contained 6 bases not matched to a gene. The CDR3 DNA reads TGTGCCAGCAGTCCTCGGGAGGGGGTCTACGAGCAGTACTTC. This encodes CASSPREGVYEQYF.

This clone was detected a few times. CDR3 sequence reads: CASSQDGVSTGELFF. The CDR3 nucleotides are TGCGCCAGCAGCCAAGACGGGGTTAGCACCGGGGAGCTGTTTTTT. V is TRBV4-1 and J is TRBJ2-2; D might be TRBD2 (5 bases). The CDR3 extends over 15 amino acids. Germline CDR1 and CDR2: MGHRA and YSYEKL. With 0 bases removed from V and 4 bases from J, the gap between germline ends came to 9 bases.

V and J are TRBV9 and TRBJ2-2, with 9 nucleotides matching TRBD2. V was clipped by 0 bases and J by 7 bases; unmatched bases: 10. Germline V gives CDR1 SGDLS, CDR2 YYNGEE. The CDR3 length is 17 residues. CDR3: CASSVGISGSAVGELFF. DNA of the CDR3: TGTGCCAGCAGCGTAGGGATTAGCGGGAGTGCTGTCGGGGAGCTGTTTTTT.

The chain employs TRBV5-1 and TRBJ2-7, with a weak D call TRBD1 (6 bases). V lost 4 bases, J lost 3 bases, and 17 bases lay in between. Germline V gene data show CDR1 as SGHRS and CDR2 as YFSETQ. This CDR3 is built from 15 residues. This CDR3 is CASSPSRGSFYEQYF. CDR3 sequence (DNA): TGCGCCAGCAGCCCTTCTAGGGGGTCCTTCTACGAGCAGTACTTC.

The CDR3 DNA reads as TGCGCCAGCAGCCAAGATGATGGACGAACAGGCCTTAACTATGGCTACACCTTC. Protein: CASSQDDGRTGLNYGYTF. V usage is TRBV4-1 and J usage is TRBJ1-2; TRBD1 might be the D (5 bases). The CDR3 is 18 amino acids. V shed 0 bases and J shed 1 base, with 18 bases lying between them. Germline V gene lookup returns CDR1 MGHRA and CDR2 YSYEKL.

The CDR3 DNA is TGTGCCAGCAGCGTTAGGGGGGGCTACTCCTACGAGCAGTACTTC. Translating gives CASSVRGGYSYEQYF. The V gene is TRBV9, the J gene TRBJ2-7; a possible D gene is TRBD2 (7 bases). V lost 2 bases, J lost 0 bases, and 12 bases lay in between. CDR3 length: 15 amino acids. In germline, CDR1 is SGDLS, CDR2 YYNGEE.

This clone was picked up one time. V gene TRBV2 combines with J gene TRBJ2-5; D is unresolved. Near its end, the DNA agrees better with TRBJ2-7, so the J call may be wrong. This CDR3 comprises 11 residues. Germline CDR1 is SNHLY and CDR2 is FYNNEI. Written as DNA, the CDR3 is TGTGCCAGCAGTGAGTTCTACGAGCAGTACTTC. Translation: CASSEFYEQYF.

The V and J genes are TRBV5-1 and TRBJ2-7; possible D gene TRBD2, 7 bases. V lost 3 bases, J lost 3 bases, and 13 bases lay in between. The CDR3 extends over 14 amino acids. Germline V gene data show CDR1 as SGHRS and CDR2 as YFSETQ. CDR3 sequence (DNA): TGCGCCAGCAGCTCCGGGGGGCAGATCTACGAGCAGTACTTC. It translates to CASSSGGQIYEQYF.

This clone was observed once. The genes are TRBV19 and TRBJ2-1; TRBD2 matches at 8 bases. Germline V lookup: CDR1 LNHDA, CDR2 SQIVND (reference sequence). This CDR3 contains 16 residues. V gave up 3 bases and J gave up 1 base; unmatched junction bases: 5. CDR3: CASSMRLASSYNEQFF. The CDR3 DNA follows: TGTGCCAGTAGTATGAGACTAGCGAGTTCCTACAATGAGCAGTTCTTC.

This clone was seen a handful of times. The V call is TRBV5-6, the J call TRBJ1-1; a weak D match, TRBD1 (5 bases). Trimming took 0 bases from V and 5 from J, leaving 14 bases between them. Looked up from germline, CDR1 is SGHDT and CDR2 is YYEEEE. The CDR3 totals 15 residues. The CDR3 region is CASSLGGRVKTEAFF. The CDR3 coding sequence is TGTGCCAGCAGCTTGGGGGGCAGGGTAAAGACTGAAGCTTTCTTT. Together with reference TRBV5-6 and TRBJ1-1, the CDR3 gives the full variable domain: DAGVTQSPTHLIKTRGQQVTLRCSPKSGHDTVSWYQQALGQGPQFIFQYYEEEERQRGNFPDRFSGHQFPNYSSELNVNALLLGDSALYLCASSLGGRVKTEAFFGQGTRLTVV.

This rearrangement joins TRBV15 to TRBJ2-1; D is perhaps TRBD2 (6 bases). Germline CDR1 and CDR2: LNHNV and YYDKDF (reference sequence). V was trimmed by 0 bases and J by 4 bases, leaving 10 bases between them. This CDR3 has 15 amino acids. The CDR3, as DNA: TGTGCCACCAGCAGAGAGGGACTCGGATACAATGAGCAGTTCTTC. This encodes CATSREGLGYNEQFF.

J is TRBJ2-7 and V is TRBV23-1; D not resolved. TRBV23-1 carries the ORF label, with uncertain function. Trimming took off 0 bases at V and 4 bases at J, with 16 bases between the two ends. The CDR3 covers 16 residues. The CDR3 region is CASSQSSVSPYYEQYF. The CDR3 nucleotides read TGCGCCAGCAGTCAATCGTCGGTCTCCCCCTATTACGAGCAGTACTTC.

This chain connects TRBV14 to TRBJ1-1, with D perhaps TRBD1 (5 bases). The germline gives CDR1 SGHDN, CDR2 FVKESK. The CDR3 covers 13 residues. Between the trimmed V and J ends, which lost 4 bases and 4 bases, there was a span of 10 bases. CDR3 in amino acids: CASSLYGGTEAFF. The CDR3 coding sequence is TGTGCCAGCAGCCTTTACGGGGGCACTGAAGCTTTCTTT.

Here the CDR3 reads CASSAYDGGGNAYEQYF. CDR3 sequence (DNA): TGTGCCAGCAGCGCCTATGATGGGGGGGGGAACGCCTACGAGCAGTACTTC. The chain combines TRBV9 with TRBJ2-7; 7 bases are shared with TRBD2. The ends lost 3 bases at V and 2 bases at J; junction bases unmatched: 14. Germline V gene lookup returns CDR1 SGDLS and CDR2 YYNGEE. The CDR3 is 17 amino acids.

The chain employs TRBV5-4 and TRBJ2-1; TRBD2 matches at 14 bases. V lost 4 bases to trimming and J lost 3 bases; unmatched junction nucleotides: 3. Germline V gives CDR1 SGHNT, CDR2 YYREEE (reference sequence). The CDR3 length is 16 residues. This chain's CDR3 is CASSQGLAGGYNEQFF. In DNA, the CDR3 is TGTGCCAGCAGCCAAGGACTAGCGGGAGGCTACAATGAGCAGTTCTTC.

The rearrangement uses TRBV6-1 and TRBJ2-7; 8 bases match TRBD1. The V and J ends lost 4 bases and 2 bases, in that order; junction bases with no gene match: 4. The CDR3 length is 14 residues. Germline V gene data show CDR1 as MNHNS and CDR2 as SASEGT. The CDR3 coding sequence is TGTGCCAGCAGTGTACAGGGGGTAACCTACGAGCAGTACTTC. It yields the protein CASSVQGVTYEQYF.

In this sample, this clone turned up a few times. The chain uses TRBV4-2 and TRBJ2-1; no clear D gene. CDR1 is LGHNA and CDR2 is YNFKEQ in the germline V gene. V was pared by 1 base and J by 9 bases, with 7 bases between. The CDR3 runs to 12 residues. CDR3 nucleotide sequence: TGTGCCAGCAGCCAAGCTAATAGTGAGCAGTTCTTC. It is translated as CASSQANSEQFF.

V and J are TRBV11-2 and TRBJ2-3, with 8 bases matching TRBD2. Trimming removed 5 bases from V and 2 bases from J; junction bases left unmatched: 6. CDR3 length: 15 residues. Germline CDR1 SGHAT, CDR2 FQNNGV. This chain's CDR3 is CASSLGGVLTDTQYF. The CDR3 region has the DNA TGTGCCAGCAGCCTCGGGGGGGTCCTCACAGATACGCAGTATTTT.

The V and J genes are TRBV4-1 and TRBJ1-1; TRBD1 aligns across 7 bases. This CDR3 is built from 15 residues. Germline V gene lookup returns CDR1 MGHRA and CDR2 YSYEKL. V was pared by 1 base and J by 1 base, with 3 bases of the junction left unmatched. This chain's CDR3 is CASSQVGGANTEAFF. The DNA of the CDR3 is TGCGCCAGCAGCCAAGTAGGGGGCGCGAACACTGAAGCTTTCTTT.

To note about this clone: The same CDR3 arises from other DNA sequences in this sample as well. The rearrangement links TRBV27 to TRBJ2-2; TRBD2 agrees at 7 bases. The CDR3 is 15 residues long. After removal of 4 bases from V and 7 bases from J, the junction contained 9 bases not matched to a gene. Germline CDR1 reads MNHEY; CDR2 reads SMNVEV (reference sequence). CDR3 DNA: TGTGCCAGCAGTTCGAGGACAAGCGGGAACGGGGAGCTGTTTTTT. Protein: CASSSRTSGNGELFF.

The gene calls are TRBV5-6 and TRBJ2-2; TRBD1 might be the D (5 bases). The V gene lost 2 bases and the J gene lost 0 bases, with 11 bases spanning the gap. From germline, CDR1 is SGHDT and CDR2 YYEEEE. This CDR3 has 16 amino acids. The CDR3 spells CASSFGANSNTGELFF. The CDR3 bases are TGTGCCAGCAGCTTTGGGGCCAATTCGAACACCGGGGAGCTGTTTTTT. The entire variable domain, with the rest obtained from reference TRBV5-6 and TRBJ2-2, is as follows: DAGVTQSPTHLIKTRGQQVTLRCSPKSGHDTVSWYQQALGQGPQFIFQYYEEEERQRGNFPDRFSGHQFPNYSSELNVNALLLGDSALYLCASSFGANSNTGELFFGEGSRLTVL.

The chain is built from TRBV10-2 and TRBJ2-3, with D uncertain. CDR1 is WSHSY, CDR2 SAAADI, per germline. CDR3 length equals 13 residues. Trimming took 2 bases from V and 1 from J, leaving 4 bases between them. CDR3 bases: TGCGCCAGCAGTGAGCGGGGCACAGATACGCAGTATTTT. Protein sequence: CASSERGTDTQYF.

The chain combines TRBV7-3 with TRBJ2-3; D is perhaps TRBD2 (6 bases). Germline CDR1 and CDR2: SGHTA and FQGTGA. V was cut by 5 bases and J by 0 bases, with 15 bases left in between. There are 16 residues in the CDR3. For the CDR3, the DNA is TGTGCCAGCAGCCCCGGGAGTCTAGTTAGCACAGATACGCAGTATTTT. Translated, it gives CASSPGSLVSTDTQYF.